Included here is one TCR beta chain sequence, with context. No antigen is known for it. These data are taken from a study of shared clonotypes between healthy human individuals. Overall study findings and caveats: It was the few donors that limited the genetic and exposure-history diversity represented. Rarefaction revealed incomplete sorted-subset sequencing despite large depth. Sample collection involved blood only; tissue repertoires are likely different.

Trimming stripped 4 bases from V and 5 bases from J, with 15 bases between. There are 15 residues in the CDR3. Germline V gives CDR1 SGHRS, CDR2 YFSETQ. TCRdb keeps only in-frame clones here, not all; method: immunoSEQ multiplex PCR. The sample has 1.6 million or so clones, roughly 98.5% seen once; the top ten hold roughly 0.35%. The chain employs TRBV5-1 and TRBJ2-2; a weak D match, TRBD2 (6 bases). The specimen was naive CD4+ T cells sorted from blood. The sample's subset: CD45RA+ positively selected. This TCR derives from a young man in good health. As DNA, the CDR3 is TGCGCCAGCAGCCCCACCCCGGGAGCGACCGGGGAGCTGTTTTTT. Protein: CASSPTPGATGELFF.